This entry features one T cell receptor (beta chain) sequence. In the authors' workflow: By means of reference gene primer amplification, nucleated cell counts were estimated. This table comes from immunoSEQ multiplex PCR, and its TCRdb copy is limited to in-frame clones, with some not included. The V and J calls and clone size are taken from that table; D and trimming were inferred from the DNA. The table has around 55,000 clones, about 82% seen once. The CDR3 extends over 18 amino acids. V lost 4 bases and J 1 base, leaving 21 bases between the germline ends. Per germline, CDR1 SGHVS and CDR2 FNYEAQ. The data are from a study of blood T cell repertoires in COVID-19. Study-wide context: Sites in the United States, Italy and Spain provided acute and convalescent COVID-19 samples. T cells, B-cell-depleted T cells, or PBMCs provided the cDNA or gDNA that served as material.

Sequencing was carried out using peripheral blood. The V call is TRBV7-6, the J call TRBJ2-3; TRBD1 is a possible D gene (7 bases). This sequence originates from a human donor in a cohort sampled during active COVID-19. DNA for the CDR3: TGTGCCAGCAGCTCCCCCCGGGCAGGGGGGATGGGCACAGATACGCAGTATTTT. Translated, it gives CASSSPRAGGMGTDTQYF.